This T cell receptor beta chain was identified during a study of blood T cell repertoires in COVID-19. V was cut by 5 bases and J by 6 bases, with 22 bases left in between. The CDR3 loop spans 15 amino acids. Germline V CDR1 and CDR2: GTSNPN, SVGIG (reference sequence). Authors' methods: Reference gene primer amplification gave estimated nucleated cell counts. The protocol was immunoSEQ multiplex PCR, while the TCRdb copy is restricted to in-frame clones and leaves out a portion. Clone size and the V and J calls come from that table; the DNA yielded D and trimming. There are tens of thousands of clones in the sample; around 88% occur only once, and approximately 5.1% lies in the top ten.

Input material: peripheral blood. The rearrangement links TRBV30 to TRBJ1-2, with D perhaps TRBD1 (5 bases). The receptor's source is a man aged 55 to 70 with acute or convalescent COVID-19. This chain's CDR3 is CAWGMKGSGGHGYTF. The CDR3 nucleotides are TGTGCCTGGGGAATGAAGGGGTCGGGTGGTCATGGCTACACCTTC.